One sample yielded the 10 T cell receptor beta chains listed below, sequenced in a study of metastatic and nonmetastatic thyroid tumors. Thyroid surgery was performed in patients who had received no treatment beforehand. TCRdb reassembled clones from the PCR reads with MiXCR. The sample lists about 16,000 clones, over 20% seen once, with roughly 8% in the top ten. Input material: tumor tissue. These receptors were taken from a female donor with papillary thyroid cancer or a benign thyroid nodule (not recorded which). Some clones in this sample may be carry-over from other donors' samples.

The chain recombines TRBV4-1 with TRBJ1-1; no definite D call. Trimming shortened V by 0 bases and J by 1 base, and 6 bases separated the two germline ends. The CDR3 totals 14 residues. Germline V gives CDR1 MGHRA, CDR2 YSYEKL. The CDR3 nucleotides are TGCGCCAGCAGCCAAGATGCGGGGAACACTGAAGCTTTCTTT. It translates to CASSQDAGNTEAFF.

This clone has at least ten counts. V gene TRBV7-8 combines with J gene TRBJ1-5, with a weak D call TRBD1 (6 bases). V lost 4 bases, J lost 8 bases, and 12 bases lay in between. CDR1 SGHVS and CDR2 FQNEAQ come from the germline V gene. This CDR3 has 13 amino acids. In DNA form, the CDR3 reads TGTGCCAGCAGCTCACAGGGTTTGGAGCCCCAGCATTTT. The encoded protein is CASSSQGLEPQHF.

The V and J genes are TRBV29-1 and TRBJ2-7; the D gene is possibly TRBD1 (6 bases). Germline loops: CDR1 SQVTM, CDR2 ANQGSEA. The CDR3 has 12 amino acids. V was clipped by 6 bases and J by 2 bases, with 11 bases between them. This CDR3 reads CSVGTGTYEQYF. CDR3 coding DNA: TGCAGCGTGGGCACAGGGACCTACGAGCAGTACTTC.

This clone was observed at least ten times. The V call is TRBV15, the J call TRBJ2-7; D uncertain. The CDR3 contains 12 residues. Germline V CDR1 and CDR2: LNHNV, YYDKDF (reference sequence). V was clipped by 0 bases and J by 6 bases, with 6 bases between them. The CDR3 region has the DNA TGTGCCACCAGCAGAGATGAGACCGAGCAGTACTTC. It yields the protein CATSRDETEQYF. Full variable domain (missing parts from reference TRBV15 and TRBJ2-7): DAMVIQNPRYQVTQFGKPVTLSCSQTLNHNVMYWYQQKSSQAPKLLFHYYDKDFNNEADTPDNFQSRRPNTSFCFLDIRSPGLGDTAMYLCATSRDETEQYFGPGTRLTVT.

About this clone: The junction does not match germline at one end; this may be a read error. The CDR3 spells CASSPRLQGGGELFF. CDR3 coding DNA: TGTGCCAGCAGCCCCCGGTTACAGGGCGGCGGGGAGCTGTTTTTT. The chain carries TRBV5-1 and TRBJ2-2; maybe TRBD1 (6 bases). The length of the CDR3 is 15 residues. The germline V gene encodes CDR1 SGHRS and CDR2 YFSETQ.

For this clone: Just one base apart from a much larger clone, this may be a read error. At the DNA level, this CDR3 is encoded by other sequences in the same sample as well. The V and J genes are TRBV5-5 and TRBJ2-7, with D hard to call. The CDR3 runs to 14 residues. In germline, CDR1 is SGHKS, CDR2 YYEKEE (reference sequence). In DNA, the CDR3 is TGTGCCAGCAGCTTGGGAAGGGAAACCTACGAACAGTACTTC. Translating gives CASSLGRETYEQYF.

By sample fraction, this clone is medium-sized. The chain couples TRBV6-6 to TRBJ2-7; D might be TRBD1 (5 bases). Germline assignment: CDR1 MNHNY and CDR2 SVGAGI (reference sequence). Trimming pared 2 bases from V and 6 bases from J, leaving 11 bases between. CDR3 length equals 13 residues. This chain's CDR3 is CASSYEVGAEQYF. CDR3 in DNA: TGTGCCAGCAGTTACGAGGTAGGGGCCGAGCAGTACTTC.

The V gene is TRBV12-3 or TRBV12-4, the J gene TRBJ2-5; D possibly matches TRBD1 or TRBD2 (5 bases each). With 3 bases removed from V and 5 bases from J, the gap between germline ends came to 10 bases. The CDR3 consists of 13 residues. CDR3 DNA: TGTGCCAGCAGTTTGGGGGTGGCGGAGACCCAGTACTTC. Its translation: CASSLGVAETQYF.

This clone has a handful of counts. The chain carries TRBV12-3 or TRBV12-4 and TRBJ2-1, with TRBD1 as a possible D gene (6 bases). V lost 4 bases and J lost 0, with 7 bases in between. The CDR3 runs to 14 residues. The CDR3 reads CASSSQGSYNEQFF. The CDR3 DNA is TGTGCCAGCAGTTCACAGGGCTCCTACAATGAGCAGTTCTTC.

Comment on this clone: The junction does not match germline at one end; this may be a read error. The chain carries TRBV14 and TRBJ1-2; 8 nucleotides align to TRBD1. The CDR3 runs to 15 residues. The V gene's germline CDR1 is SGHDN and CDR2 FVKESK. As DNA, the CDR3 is TGTGCCAGCAGCGAAGAAGAGACAGGGGTCAATGGCTACACCTTC. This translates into CASSEEETGVNGYTF.